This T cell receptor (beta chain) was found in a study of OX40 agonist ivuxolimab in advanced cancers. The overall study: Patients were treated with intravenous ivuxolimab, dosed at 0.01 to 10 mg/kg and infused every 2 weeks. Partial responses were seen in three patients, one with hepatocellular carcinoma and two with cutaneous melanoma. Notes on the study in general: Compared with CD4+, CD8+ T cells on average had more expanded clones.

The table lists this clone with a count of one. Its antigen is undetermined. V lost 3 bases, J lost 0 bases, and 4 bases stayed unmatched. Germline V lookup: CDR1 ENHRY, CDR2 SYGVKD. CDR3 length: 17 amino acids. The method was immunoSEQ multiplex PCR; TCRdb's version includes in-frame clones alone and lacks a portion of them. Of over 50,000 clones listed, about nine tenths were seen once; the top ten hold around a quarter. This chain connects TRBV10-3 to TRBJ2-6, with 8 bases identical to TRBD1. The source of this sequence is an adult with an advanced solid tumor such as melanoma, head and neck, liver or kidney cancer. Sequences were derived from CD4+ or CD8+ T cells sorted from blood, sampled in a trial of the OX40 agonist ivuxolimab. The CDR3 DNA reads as TGTGCCATCAGTGATACAGGGGGGAGCTCTGGGGCCAACGTCCTGACTTTC. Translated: CAISDTGGSSGANVLTF.